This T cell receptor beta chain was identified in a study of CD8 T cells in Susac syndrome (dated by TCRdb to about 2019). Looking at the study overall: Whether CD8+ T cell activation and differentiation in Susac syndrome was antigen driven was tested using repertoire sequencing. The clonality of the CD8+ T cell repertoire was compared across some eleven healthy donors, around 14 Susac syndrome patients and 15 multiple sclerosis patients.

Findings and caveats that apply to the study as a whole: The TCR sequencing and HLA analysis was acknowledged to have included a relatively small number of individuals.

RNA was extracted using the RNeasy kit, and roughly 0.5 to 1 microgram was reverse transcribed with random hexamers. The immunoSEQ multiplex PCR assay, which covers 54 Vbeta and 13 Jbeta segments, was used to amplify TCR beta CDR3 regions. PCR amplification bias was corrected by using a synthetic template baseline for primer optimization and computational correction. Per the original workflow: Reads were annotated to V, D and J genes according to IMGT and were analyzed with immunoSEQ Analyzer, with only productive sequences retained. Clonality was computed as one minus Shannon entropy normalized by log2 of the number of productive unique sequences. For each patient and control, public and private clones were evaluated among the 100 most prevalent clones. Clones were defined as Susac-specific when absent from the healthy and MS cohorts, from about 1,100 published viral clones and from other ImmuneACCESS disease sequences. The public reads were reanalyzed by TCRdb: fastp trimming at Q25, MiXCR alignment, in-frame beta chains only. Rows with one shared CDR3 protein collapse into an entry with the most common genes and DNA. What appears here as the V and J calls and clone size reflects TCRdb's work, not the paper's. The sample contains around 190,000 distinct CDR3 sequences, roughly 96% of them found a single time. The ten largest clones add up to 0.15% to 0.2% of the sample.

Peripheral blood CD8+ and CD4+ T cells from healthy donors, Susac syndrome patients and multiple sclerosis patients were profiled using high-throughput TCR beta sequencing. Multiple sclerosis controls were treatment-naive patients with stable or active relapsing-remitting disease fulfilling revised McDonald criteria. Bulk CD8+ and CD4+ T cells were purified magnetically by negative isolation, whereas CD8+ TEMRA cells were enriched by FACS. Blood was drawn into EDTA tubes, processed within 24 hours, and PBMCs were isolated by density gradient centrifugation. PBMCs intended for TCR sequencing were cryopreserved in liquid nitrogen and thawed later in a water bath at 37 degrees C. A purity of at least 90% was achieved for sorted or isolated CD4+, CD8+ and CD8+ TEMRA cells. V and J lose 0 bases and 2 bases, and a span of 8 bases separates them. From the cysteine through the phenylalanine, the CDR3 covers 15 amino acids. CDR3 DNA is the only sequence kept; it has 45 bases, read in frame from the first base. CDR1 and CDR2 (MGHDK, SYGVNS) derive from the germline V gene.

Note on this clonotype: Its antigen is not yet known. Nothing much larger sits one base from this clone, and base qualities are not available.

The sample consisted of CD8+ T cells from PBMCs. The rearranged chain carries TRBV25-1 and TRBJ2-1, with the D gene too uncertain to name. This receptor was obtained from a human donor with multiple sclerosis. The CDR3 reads CASSEYRTPYNEQFF. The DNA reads TGTGCCAGCAGTGAATACCGGACCCCCTACAATGAGCAGTTCTTC.